This is a list of T cell receptor beta chains from one sample in a study of blood T cells in healthy people across ages. TCRdb re-called the 5' RACE reads through MiXCR, storing one row per CDR3 protein. The table includes fewer than 2,000,000 distinct CDR3 sequences, about two fifths detected once. The sample was blood. These receptor sequences come from a human donor in good health. CDR3s include the opening cysteine and the closing phenylalanine or tryptophan. A D gene is named only where the DNA matches it firmly. The listing skips clone size in some rows; elsewhere it reads once, few, many or a size class.

v_call: TRBV5-1
cdr3_length: 13
j_call: TRBJ1-6
clone_size: -
d_call: TRBD1
cdr3_nt: TGTGCCAGCAGCACTACAGGGGACTCACCCCTCCACTTT
cdr3_aa: CASSTTGDSPLHF

v_call: TRBV20-1
cdr3_length: 13
j_call: TRBJ2-3
clone_size: few
d_call: -
cdr3_nt: TGCAGTGCTAAAAAGATGATATATGATACGCAGTATTTT
cdr3_aa: CSAKKMIYDTQYF

v_call: TRBV4-1
cdr3_length: 13
j_call: TRBJ2-1
clone_size: -
d_call: -
cdr3_nt: TGCGCCAGCAGCCAAGATATGGAGGATGAGCAGTTCTTC
cdr3_aa: CASSQDMEDEQFF

v_call: TRBV28
cdr3_length: 10
j_call: TRBJ2-7
clone_size: -
d_call: -
cdr3_nt: TGTGCCAGCAGTCGCTTTGAGCAGTACTTC
cdr3_aa: CASSRFEQYF

v_call: TRBV29-1
cdr3_length: 13
j_call: TRBJ2-1
clone_size: few
d_call: TRBD1
cdr3_nt: TGCAGCGTTGAGACGGACAGGGGCAATGAGCAGTTCTTC
cdr3_aa: CSVETDRGNEQFF

v_call: TRBV4-2
cdr3_length: 15
j_call: TRBJ2-7
clone_size: few
d_call: TRBD1
cdr3_nt: TGTGCCAGCAGCCAGCCAACAGGGGCAGTCTACGAGCAGTACTTC
cdr3_aa: CASSQPTGAVYEQYF

v_call: TRBV12-3/TRBV12-4
cdr3_length: 15
j_call: TRBJ2-4
clone_size: -
d_call: -
cdr3_nt: TGTGCCAGCAGTTTAAATACGAGTCTCAAAAACATTCAGTACTTC
cdr3_aa: CASSLNTSLKNIQYF

v_call: TRBV6-2/TRBV6-3
cdr3_length: 15
j_call: TRBJ2-1
clone_size: -
d_call: TRBD1
cdr3_nt: TGTGCCAGCAGTCATCCGATAGACAGGGGCAATGAGCAGTTCTTC
cdr3_aa: CASSHPIDRGNEQFF

v_call: TRBV10-3
cdr3_length: 14
j_call: TRBJ1-2
clone_size: -
d_call: -
cdr3_nt: TGTGCCATCCTTCCCCGGTGGGGGGCGACTGGCTACACCTTC
cdr3_aa: CAILPRWGATGYTF

v_call: TRBV20-1
cdr3_length: 15
j_call: TRBJ2-7
clone_size: -
d_call: -
cdr3_nt: TGCAATGCTCCCCGTACAGGACTCCCAACCTACGAGCAGTACTTC
cdr3_aa: CNAPRTGLPTYEQYF

v_call: TRBV4-3
cdr3_length: 14
j_call: TRBJ1-6
clone_size: few
d_call: -
cdr3_nt: TGCGCCAGCAGCCAAAAACCTACTGCCTCACCCCTCCACTTT
cdr3_aa: CASSQKPTASPLHF

v_call: TRBV7-2
cdr3_length: 16
j_call: TRBJ1-6
clone_size: few
d_call: TRBD1
cdr3_nt: TGTGCCATCATGGGACAGGGGGGTGTTTACAATTCACCCCTCCACTTT
cdr3_aa: CAIMGQGGVYNSPLHF

v_call: TRBV4-1
cdr3_length: 14
j_call: TRBJ1-1
clone_size: -
d_call: TRBD1
cdr3_nt: TGCGCCAGCAGCCACGGAAGGGACAGCAGTGAAGCTTTCTTT
cdr3_aa: CASSHGRDSSEAFF

v_call: TRBV7-2
cdr3_length: 13
j_call: TRBJ2-7
clone_size: few
d_call: TRBD1
cdr3_nt: TGTGCCAGCAGCTATTTGGGACAGATCGAGCAGTACTTC
cdr3_aa: CASSYLGQIEQYF

v_call: TRBV7-2
cdr3_length: 14
j_call: TRBJ2-1
clone_size: few
d_call: TRBD1
cdr3_nt: TGTGCCAGCAGCACCCCGGGCAGGGGGAATGAGCAGTTCTTC
cdr3_aa: CASSTPGRGNEQFF

v_call: TRBV7-2
cdr3_length: 14
j_call: TRBJ2-7
clone_size: -
d_call: -
cdr3_nt: TGTGCCAGCAGCCCCCGGGACCCTGCCTACGAGCAGTACTTC
cdr3_aa: CASSPRDPAYEQYF

v_call: TRBV20-1
cdr3_length: 13
j_call: TRBJ1-2
clone_size: -
d_call: -
cdr3_nt: TGCAGTGCTAGCAGGGGAATCAACTATGGCTACACCTTC
cdr3_aa: CSASRGINYGYTF

v_call: TRBV3-1
cdr3_length: 13
j_call: TRBJ1-2
clone_size: -
d_call: -
cdr3_nt: TGTGCCAGCAGCCATGCAGAGACCTATGGCTACACCTTC
cdr3_aa: CASSHAETYGYTF

v_call: TRBV7-2
cdr3_length: 15
j_call: TRBJ1-2
clone_size: few
d_call: -
cdr3_nt: TGTGCCAGCAGCCTCAGGGTAAACCGGTTGAACGGCTACACCTTC
cdr3_aa: CASSLRVNRLNGYTF

v_call: TRBV10-3
cdr3_length: 13
j_call: TRBJ1-2
clone_size: few
d_call: -
cdr3_nt: TGTGCCATCAGTGAGGAGGGGAACTATGGCTACACCTTC
cdr3_aa: CAISEEGNYGYTF

v_call: TRBV3-1
cdr3_length: 16
j_call: TRBJ2-1
clone_size: few
d_call: TRBD2
cdr3_nt: TGTGCCAGCAGCCAAGACACTAGCGGGGGCCACAATGAGCAGTTCTTC
cdr3_aa: CASSQDTSGGHNEQFF

v_call: TRBV6-5
cdr3_length: 12
j_call: TRBJ1-2
clone_size: few
d_call: -
cdr3_nt: TGTGCCAGCACCACTGGGAGCTATGGCTACACCTTC
cdr3_aa: CASTTGSYGYTF

v_call: TRBV20-1
cdr3_length: 16
j_call: TRBJ2-7
clone_size: -
d_call: TRBD2
cdr3_nt: TGCAGTGCTAGAGATGGGGGGGGGACCTGGGCCTACGAGCAGTACTTC
cdr3_aa: CSARDGGGTWAYEQYF

v_call: TRBV12-3/TRBV12-4
cdr3_length: 15
j_call: TRBJ1-5
clone_size: few
d_call: -
cdr3_nt: TGTGCCAGCAGCACTGCCATGGGTGGTGGTCAGCCCCAGCATTTT
cdr3_aa: CASSTAMGGGQPQHF

v_call: TRBV18
cdr3_length: 14
j_call: TRBJ2-4
clone_size: -
d_call: -
cdr3_nt: TGTGCCAGCTCACCCGTCCAGGGATCGGACATTCAGTACTTC
cdr3_aa: CASSPVQGSDIQYF

v_call: TRBV29-1
cdr3_length: 13
j_call: TRBJ1-1
clone_size: few
d_call: TRBD1
cdr3_nt: TGCAGCGGGGGACAGGGCACAGGCACTGAAGCTTTCTTT
cdr3_aa: CSGGQGTGTEAFF

v_call: TRBV20-1
cdr3_length: 14
j_call: TRBJ2-6
clone_size: -
d_call: -
cdr3_nt: TGCAGTGCTCCAGTTACCTCTGGGGCCAACGTCCTGACTTTC
cdr3_aa: CSAPVTSGANVLTF

v_call: TRBV12-3/TRBV12-4
cdr3_length: 15
j_call: TRBJ2-7
clone_size: -
d_call: TRBD1
cdr3_nt: TGTGCCAGCAGCCATAGGGGGCAGGGGAATAGCGAGCAGTACTTC
cdr3_aa: CASSHRGQGNSEQYF

v_call: TRBV6-2/TRBV6-3
cdr3_length: 13
j_call: TRBJ2-1
clone_size: -
d_call: -
cdr3_nt: TGTGCCAGCAGCCAAGAAACCGGGACACCCCAGTTCTTC
cdr3_aa: CASSQETGTPQFF

v_call: TRBV27
cdr3_length: 16
j_call: TRBJ2-5
clone_size: -
d_call: TRBD2
cdr3_nt: TGTGCCAGCAGTTTGGACGGGGGGGCCCTTGTAGAGACCCAGTACTTC
cdr3_aa: CASSLDGGALVETQYF

v_call: TRBV20-1
cdr3_length: 12
j_call: TRBJ1-4
clone_size: -
d_call: -
cdr3_nt: TGCAGTGCTAGAGATTTAGATGAAAAACTGTTTTTT
cdr3_aa: CSARDLDEKLFF

v_call: TRBV28
cdr3_length: 15
j_call: TRBJ2-7
clone_size: -
d_call: TRBD1
cdr3_nt: TGTGCCAGCAGTTTGTCCGACAGGGAGCTGTGGGGGCAGTACTTC
cdr3_aa: CASSLSDRELWGQYF

v_call: TRBV7-8
cdr3_length: 15
j_call: TRBJ2-1
clone_size: -
d_call: TRBD2
cdr3_nt: TGTGCCAGCAGCCCCGGGGGGGGCCTATACAATGAGCAGTTCTTC
cdr3_aa: CASSPGGGLYNEQFF

v_call: TRBV6-2/TRBV6-3
cdr3_length: 15
j_call: TRBJ1-5
clone_size: few
d_call: TRBD1
cdr3_nt: TGTGCCAGCACCCCCAGGGGGGAGGGAACTCAGCCCCAGCATTTT
cdr3_aa: CASTPRGEGTQPQHF

v_call: TRBV7-2
cdr3_length: 15
j_call: TRBJ2-5
clone_size: few
d_call: -
cdr3_nt: TGTGCCAGCAGCTTAGACCTAGGCAGCAAAGAGACCCAGTACTTC
cdr3_aa: CASSLDLGSKETQYF

v_call: TRBV12-3/TRBV12-4
cdr3_length: 20
j_call: TRBJ2-5
clone_size: -
d_call: TRBD1
cdr3_nt: TGTGCCAGCAGTCCCCCCCAGTTTACGTTACTAGACAGGGAGAAGGAGACCCAGTACTTC
cdr3_aa: CASSPPQFTLLDREKETQYF

v_call: TRBV7-9
cdr3_length: 14
j_call: TRBJ1-1
clone_size: -
d_call: TRBD1
cdr3_nt: TGTGCCAGCAGCCAGATATATCAGGGGGCTGAAGCTTTCTTT
cdr3_aa: CASSQIYQGAEAFF

v_call: TRBV7-3
cdr3_length: 13
j_call: TRBJ1-6
clone_size: -
d_call: -
cdr3_nt: TGTGCCAGCAGCCTTACAGTCAATGGACCCCTCCACTTT
cdr3_aa: CASSLTVNGPLHF

v_call: TRBV11-2
cdr3_length: 15
j_call: TRBJ1-1
clone_size: -
d_call: -
cdr3_nt: TGTGCCAGCAGCTTCTACAGGGTCGGCGGAACTGAAGCTTTCTTT
cdr3_aa: CASSFYRVGGTEAFF

v_call: TRBV30
cdr3_length: 9
j_call: TRBJ2-7
clone_size: few
d_call: -
cdr3_nt: TGTGCCTGGAAGGACGAGCAGTACTTC
cdr3_aa: CAWKDEQYF